This T cell receptor beta chain was recovered during a study of cytomegalovirus exposure and HLA in healthy donors. 13 Jbeta primers and 60 Vbeta primers were used for the PCR. Profiling relied on immunoSEQ multiplex PCR, and the TCRdb table lists in-frame clones only, not all of them. The data hold some 93,000 clones, with nearly 80% observed a single time. CDR3 size: 15 residues. Germline V gene sequence: CDR1 WNHNN, CDR2 SYGVQD (reference sequence). The V end was cut by 10 bases, the J end by 4 bases, with 23 bases between. The sequence was obtained from a woman between 40 and 50 years old in good health and CMV-seronegative. The gene calls are TRBV10-1 and TRBJ2-7; TRBD1 might be the D (5 bases). What was sequenced was PBMCs. The CDR3 region is CATDLAWGSKYEQYF. As DNA, the CDR3 is TGCGCCACCGACCTTGCCTGGGGCTCTAAATACGAGCAGTACTTC.